This TCR beta chain is drawn from a study of spatial heterogeneity in lung cancer. This clonotype was detected a few times. V trimming: 4 bases; J trimming: 4 bases; junction bases outside the gene matches: 3. This CDR3 has 15 residues. From germline, CDR1 is LGHNA and CDR2 YNFKEQ. Time point specified: sample taken at primary tumor resection. Unsorted whole RNA samples from tumor, nontumor lung or frozen PBMC were sequenced. MiXCR was run by TCRdb on the 5' RACE reads, yielding one entry per CDR3 protein. The repertoire includes roughly 79,000 distinct CDR3 sequences, around 7.3% of them detected once, and 6.5% to 8.5% sits in the top ten.

The sequence derives from a male donor with early-stage non-small cell lung cancer. The material was PBMCs, obtained at surgery. The chain recombines TRBV4-2 with TRBJ1-5; 11 bases are a match to TRBD1. The CDR3 nucleotides read TGTGCCAGCAGCCCTAGGGACAGGGGGAATCAGCCCCAGCATTTT. Protein sequence: CASSPRDRGNQPQHF.